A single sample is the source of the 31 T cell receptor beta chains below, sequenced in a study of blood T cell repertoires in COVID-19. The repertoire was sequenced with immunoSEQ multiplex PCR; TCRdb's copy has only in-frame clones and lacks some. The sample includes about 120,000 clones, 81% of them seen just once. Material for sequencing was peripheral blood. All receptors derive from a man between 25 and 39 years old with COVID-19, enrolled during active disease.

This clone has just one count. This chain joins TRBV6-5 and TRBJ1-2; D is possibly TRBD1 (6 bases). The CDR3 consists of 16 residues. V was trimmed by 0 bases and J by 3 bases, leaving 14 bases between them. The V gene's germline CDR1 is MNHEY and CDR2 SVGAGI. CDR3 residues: CASSYSGDTDYYGYTF. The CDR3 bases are TGTGCCAGCAGTTACTCGGGGGACACGGACTACTATGGCTACACCTTC.

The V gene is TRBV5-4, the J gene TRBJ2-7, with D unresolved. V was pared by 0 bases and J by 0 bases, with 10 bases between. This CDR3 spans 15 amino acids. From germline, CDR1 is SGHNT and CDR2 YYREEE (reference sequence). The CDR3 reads CASSLAAGHSYEQYF. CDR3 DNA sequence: TGTGCCAGCAGCTTGGCGGCAGGCCACTCCTACGAGCAGTACTTC.

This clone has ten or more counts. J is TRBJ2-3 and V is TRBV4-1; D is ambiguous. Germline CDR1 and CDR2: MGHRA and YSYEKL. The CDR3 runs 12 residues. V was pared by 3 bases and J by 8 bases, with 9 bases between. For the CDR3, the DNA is TGCGCCAGCAGCCACATCGCAGGTACGCAGTATTTT. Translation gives CASSHIAGTQYF.

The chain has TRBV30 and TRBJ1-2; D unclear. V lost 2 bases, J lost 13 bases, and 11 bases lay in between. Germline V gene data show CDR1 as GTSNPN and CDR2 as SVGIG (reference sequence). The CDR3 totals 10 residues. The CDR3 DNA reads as TGTGCCTGGAGTAAAAAGGAGGTCACCTTC. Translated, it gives CAWSKKEVTF. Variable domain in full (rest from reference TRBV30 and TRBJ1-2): SQTIHQWPATLVQPVGSPLSLECTVEGTSNPNLYWYRQAAGRGLQLLFYSVGIGQISSEVPQNLSASRPQDRQFILSSKKLLLSDSGFYLCAWSKKEVTFGSGTRLTVV.

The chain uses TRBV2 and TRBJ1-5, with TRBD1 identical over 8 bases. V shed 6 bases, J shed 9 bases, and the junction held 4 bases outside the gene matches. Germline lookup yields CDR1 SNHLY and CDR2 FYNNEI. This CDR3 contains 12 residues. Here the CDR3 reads CASRVDRGPQHF. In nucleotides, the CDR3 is TGTGCCAGCAGGGTAGACAGGGGGCCCCAGCATTTT.

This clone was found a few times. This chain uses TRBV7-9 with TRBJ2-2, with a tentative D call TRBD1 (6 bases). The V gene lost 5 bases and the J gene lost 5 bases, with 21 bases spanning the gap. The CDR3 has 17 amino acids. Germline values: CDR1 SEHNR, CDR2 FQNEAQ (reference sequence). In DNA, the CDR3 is TGTGCCAGCAGCAAATTGGTTGGCAGGGGAGTTACCGGGGAGCTGTTTTTT. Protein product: CASSKLVGRGVTGELFF.

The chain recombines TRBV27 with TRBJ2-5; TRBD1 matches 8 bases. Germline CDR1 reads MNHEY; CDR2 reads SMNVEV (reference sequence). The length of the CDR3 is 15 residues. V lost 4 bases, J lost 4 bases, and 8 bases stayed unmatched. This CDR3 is CASSSRQGRGETQYF. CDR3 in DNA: TGTGCCAGCAGTTCGCGACAGGGGAGAGGAGAGACCCAGTACTTC.

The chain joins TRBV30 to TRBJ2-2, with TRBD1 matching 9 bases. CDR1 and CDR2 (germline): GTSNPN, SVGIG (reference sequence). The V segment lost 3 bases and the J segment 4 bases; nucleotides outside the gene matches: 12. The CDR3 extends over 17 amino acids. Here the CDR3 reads CAWSALGQGLGTGELFF. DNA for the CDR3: TGTGCCTGGAGCGCACTGGGACAGGGACTGGGCACCGGGGAGCTGTTTTTT.

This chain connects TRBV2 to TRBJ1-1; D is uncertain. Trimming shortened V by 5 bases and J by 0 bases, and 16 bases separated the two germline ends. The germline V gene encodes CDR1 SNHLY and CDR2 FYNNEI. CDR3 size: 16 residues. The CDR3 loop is CASSTSSGVMNTEAFF. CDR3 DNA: TGTGCCAGCAGTACCTCCTCCGGGGTCATGAACACTGAAGCTTTCTTT.

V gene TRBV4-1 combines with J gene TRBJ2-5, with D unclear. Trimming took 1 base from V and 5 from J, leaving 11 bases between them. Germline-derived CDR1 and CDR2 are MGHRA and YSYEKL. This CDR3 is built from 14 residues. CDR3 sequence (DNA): TGCGCCAGCAGCCAAGGATCCACTATGGAGACCCAGTACTTC. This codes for CASSQGSTMETQYF.

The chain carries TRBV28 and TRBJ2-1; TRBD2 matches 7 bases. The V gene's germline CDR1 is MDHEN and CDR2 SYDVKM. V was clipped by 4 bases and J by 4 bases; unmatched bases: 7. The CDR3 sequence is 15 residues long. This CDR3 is CASSSAGTKYNEQFF. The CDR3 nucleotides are TGTGCCAGCAGTTCCGCCGGGACTAAATACAATGAGCAGTTCTTC.

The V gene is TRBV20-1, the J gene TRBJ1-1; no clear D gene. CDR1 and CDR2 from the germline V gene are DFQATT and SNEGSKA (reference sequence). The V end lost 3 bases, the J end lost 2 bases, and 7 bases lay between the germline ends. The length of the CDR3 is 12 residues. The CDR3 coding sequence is TGCAGTGCTAGTGTGCGAAACACTGAAGCTTTCTTT. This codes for CSASVRNTEAFF.

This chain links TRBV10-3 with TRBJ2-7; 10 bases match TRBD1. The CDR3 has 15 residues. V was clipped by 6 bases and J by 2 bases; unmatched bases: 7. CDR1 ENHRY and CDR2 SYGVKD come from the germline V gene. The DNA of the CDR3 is TGTGCCATCAGCTCATTGGACAGGGGGGCCTACGAGCAGTACTTC. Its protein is CAISSLDRGAYEQYF.

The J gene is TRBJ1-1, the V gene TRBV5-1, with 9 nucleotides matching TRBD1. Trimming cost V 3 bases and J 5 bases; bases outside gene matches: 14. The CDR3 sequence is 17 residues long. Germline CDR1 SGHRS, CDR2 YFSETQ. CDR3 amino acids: CASSSIGTTGGGTEAFF. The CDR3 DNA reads TGCGCCAGCAGCTCGATTGGGACTACAGGGGGCGGGACTGAAGCTTTCTTT.

CDR3 sequence (DNA): TGCGCCAGCAGCCCCCAAGGGGGCGCGGTCAACTATGGCTACACCTTC. Protein product: CASSPQGGAVNYGYTF. The chain recombines TRBV5-1 with TRBJ1-2; 7 bases align to TRBD1. V lost 4 bases to trimming and J lost 2 bases; unmatched junction nucleotides: 11. CDR1 and CDR2 (germline): SGHRS, YFSETQ. CDR3 size: 16 residues.

CDR3: CASSEQGANGNTIYF. CDR3 DNA sequence: TGTGCCAGCAGTGAACAGGGGGCTAATGGAAACACCATATATTTT. The gene calls are TRBV2 and TRBJ1-3; the match to TRBD1 covers 8 bases. This CDR3 comprises 15 residues. Germline V gene data show CDR1 as SNHLY and CDR2 as FYNNEI. With 2 bases clipped from V and 3 bases from J, the junction kept 3 bases outside the gene matches.

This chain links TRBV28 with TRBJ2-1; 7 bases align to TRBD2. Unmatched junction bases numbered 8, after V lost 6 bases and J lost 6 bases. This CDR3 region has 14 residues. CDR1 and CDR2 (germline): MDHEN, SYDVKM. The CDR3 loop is CASSRDYLRNEQFF. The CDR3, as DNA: TGTGCCAGCAGCCGGGACTACCTACGCAATGAGCAGTTCTTC.

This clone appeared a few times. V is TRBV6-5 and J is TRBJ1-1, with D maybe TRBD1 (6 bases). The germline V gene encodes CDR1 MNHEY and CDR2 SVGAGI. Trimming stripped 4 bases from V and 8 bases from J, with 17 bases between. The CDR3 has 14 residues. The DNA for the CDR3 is TGTGCCAGCAGTTCTTACAGGGTAGAAGGGGAAGCTTTCTTT. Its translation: CASSSYRVEGEAFF.

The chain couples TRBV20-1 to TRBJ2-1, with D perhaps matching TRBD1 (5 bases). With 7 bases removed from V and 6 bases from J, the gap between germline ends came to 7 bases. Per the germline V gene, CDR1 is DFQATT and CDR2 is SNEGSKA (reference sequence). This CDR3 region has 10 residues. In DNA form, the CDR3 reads TGCAGTGGGGGCTTCAATGAGCAGTTCTTC. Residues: CSGGFNEQFF.

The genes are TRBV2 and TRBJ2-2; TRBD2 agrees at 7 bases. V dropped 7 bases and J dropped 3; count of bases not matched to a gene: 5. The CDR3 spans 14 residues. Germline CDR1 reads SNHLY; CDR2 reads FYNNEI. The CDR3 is CASKRDGHTGELFF. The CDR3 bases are TGTGCCAGCAAGCGGGATGGTCACACCGGGGAGCTGTTTTTT.

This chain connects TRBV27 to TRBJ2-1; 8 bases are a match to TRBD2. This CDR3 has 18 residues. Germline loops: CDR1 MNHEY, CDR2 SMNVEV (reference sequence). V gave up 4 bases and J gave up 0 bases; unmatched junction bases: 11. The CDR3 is CASSSRDELAGSYNEQFF. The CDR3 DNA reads TGTGCCAGCAGTTCCCGGGACGAGCTAGCGGGCTCCTACAATGAGCAGTTCTTC.

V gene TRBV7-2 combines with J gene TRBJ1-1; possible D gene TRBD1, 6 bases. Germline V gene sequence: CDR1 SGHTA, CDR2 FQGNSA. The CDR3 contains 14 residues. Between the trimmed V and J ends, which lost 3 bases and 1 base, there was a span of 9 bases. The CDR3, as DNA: TGTGCCAGCAGCTTCGAAGGGGGGAACACTGAAGCTTTCTTT. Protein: CASSFEGGNTEAFF.

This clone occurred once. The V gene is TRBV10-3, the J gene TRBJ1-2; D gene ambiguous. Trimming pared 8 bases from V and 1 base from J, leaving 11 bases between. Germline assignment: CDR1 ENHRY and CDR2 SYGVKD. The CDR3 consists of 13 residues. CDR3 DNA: TGTGCCATCTCCGAGGGCCTTAACTATGGCTACACCTTC. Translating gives CAISEGLNYGYTF.

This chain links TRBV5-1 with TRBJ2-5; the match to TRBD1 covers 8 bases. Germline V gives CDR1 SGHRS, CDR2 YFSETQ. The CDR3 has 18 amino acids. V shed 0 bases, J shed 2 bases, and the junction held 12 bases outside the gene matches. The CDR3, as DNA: TGCGCCAGCAGCTTGGCAGTGGTCAGGGGGCAATCTCAAGAGACCCAGTACTTC. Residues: CASSLAVVRGQSQETQYF.

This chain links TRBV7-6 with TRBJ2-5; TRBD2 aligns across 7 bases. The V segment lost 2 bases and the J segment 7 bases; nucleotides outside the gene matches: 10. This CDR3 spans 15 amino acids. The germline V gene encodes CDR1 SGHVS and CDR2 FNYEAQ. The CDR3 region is CASSLWGGFWSTQYF. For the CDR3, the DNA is TGTGCCAGCAGCTTATGGGGGGGGTTTTGGTCGACCCAGTACTTC.

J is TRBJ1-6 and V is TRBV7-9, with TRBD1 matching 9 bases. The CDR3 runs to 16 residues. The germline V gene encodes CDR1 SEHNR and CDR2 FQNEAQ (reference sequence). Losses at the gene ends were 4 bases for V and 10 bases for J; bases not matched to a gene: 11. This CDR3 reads CASSSGTGPLGSPLHF. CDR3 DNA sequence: TGTGCCAGCAGCTCCGGGACAGGGCCTTTAGGATCACCCCTCCACTTT.

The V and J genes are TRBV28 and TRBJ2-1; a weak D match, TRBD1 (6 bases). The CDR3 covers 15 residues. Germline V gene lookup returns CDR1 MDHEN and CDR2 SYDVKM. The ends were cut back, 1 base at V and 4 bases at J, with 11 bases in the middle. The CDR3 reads CASSLFGTSYNEQFF. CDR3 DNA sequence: TGTGCCAGCAGTTTATTCGGGACATCTTACAATGAGCAGTTCTTC.

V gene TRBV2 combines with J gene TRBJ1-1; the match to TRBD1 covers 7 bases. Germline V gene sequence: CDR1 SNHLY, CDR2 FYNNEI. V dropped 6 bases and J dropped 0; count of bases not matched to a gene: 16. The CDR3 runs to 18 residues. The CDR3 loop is CASSPIGQVVGMNTEAFF. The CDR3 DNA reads TGTGCCAGCAGCCCCATAGGACAGGTAGTGGGAATGAACACTGAAGCTTTCTTT.

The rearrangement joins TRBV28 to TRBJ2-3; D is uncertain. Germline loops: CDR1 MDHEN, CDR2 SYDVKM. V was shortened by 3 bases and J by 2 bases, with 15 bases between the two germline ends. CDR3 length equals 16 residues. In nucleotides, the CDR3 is TGTGCCAGCAGTTTGATTAGCACCCTTGACACAGATACGCAGTATTTT. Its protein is CASSLISTLDTDTQYF.

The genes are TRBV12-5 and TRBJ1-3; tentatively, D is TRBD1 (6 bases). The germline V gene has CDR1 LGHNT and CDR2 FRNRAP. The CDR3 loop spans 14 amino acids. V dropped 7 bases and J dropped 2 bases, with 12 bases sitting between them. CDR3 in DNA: TGTGCTAGTGACATGGACAGCCCTGGAAACACCATATATTTT. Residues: CASDMDSPGNTIYF.

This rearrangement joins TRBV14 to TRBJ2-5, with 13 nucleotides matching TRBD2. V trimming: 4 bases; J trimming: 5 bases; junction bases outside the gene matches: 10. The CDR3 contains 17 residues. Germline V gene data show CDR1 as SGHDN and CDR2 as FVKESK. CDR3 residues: CASSPRLAGGPAETQYF. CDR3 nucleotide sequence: TGTGCCAGCAGCCCACGACTAGCGGGAGGCCCGGCGGAGACCCAGTACTTC.